This T cell receptor (beta chain) comes out of a study of blood T cell repertoires in COVID-19. About the study: COVID-19 samples collected from the United States, Italy and Spain covered acute and convalescent phases.

In the original workflow: Nucleated cell counts were estimated from reference gene primer amplification. Generated by immunoSEQ multiplex PCR, the TCRdb table keeps only in-frame clones and is missing some. The DNA was the basis for D and trimming; V, J and clone size are from that table. Found here are about 80,000 clones, about four fifths of them singletons; the top ten hold less than 20%. CDR1 is SGHRS and CDR2 is YFSETQ in the germline V gene. V lost 0 bases and J 8 bases, leaving 15 bases between the germline ends. The CDR3 extends over 15 amino acids. This clonotype was obtained from a human donor in a cohort sampled during active COVID-19. The genes are TRBV5-1 and TRBJ2-1, with a tentative D call TRBD2 (6 bases). Sequenced material: peripheral blood. This CDR3 reads CASSLDSGAIDEQFF. The CDR3 DNA sequence: TGCGCCAGCAGCTTGGATTCGGGAGCGATCGATGAGCAGTTCTTC.